This T cell receptor (beta chain) is drawn from a study of shared clonotypes between healthy human individuals. Terminally differentiated effector memory CD45RA+ cells were excluded by CCR7 positive selection of CD45RO-negative cells. The CDR3 has 15 amino acids. The V segment lost 3 bases and the J segment 7 bases; nucleotides outside the gene matches: 13. The V gene's germline CDR1 is SGDLS and CDR2 YYNGEE. Produced via immunoSEQ multiplex PCR; TCRdb's table is partial and in-frame only. The sample carries roughly 590,000 clones, roughly 95% recorded once. This sequence joins TRBV9 and TRBJ2-7; 7 bases line up with TRBD2. Material: naive CD8+ T cells sorted from blood. This receptor was obtained from a woman in her 30s in good health. The DNA for the CDR3 is TGTGCCAGCAGCGAAAATGGCGGGAGTACGGCGGAGCAGTACTTC. Residues: CASSENGGSTAEQYF.